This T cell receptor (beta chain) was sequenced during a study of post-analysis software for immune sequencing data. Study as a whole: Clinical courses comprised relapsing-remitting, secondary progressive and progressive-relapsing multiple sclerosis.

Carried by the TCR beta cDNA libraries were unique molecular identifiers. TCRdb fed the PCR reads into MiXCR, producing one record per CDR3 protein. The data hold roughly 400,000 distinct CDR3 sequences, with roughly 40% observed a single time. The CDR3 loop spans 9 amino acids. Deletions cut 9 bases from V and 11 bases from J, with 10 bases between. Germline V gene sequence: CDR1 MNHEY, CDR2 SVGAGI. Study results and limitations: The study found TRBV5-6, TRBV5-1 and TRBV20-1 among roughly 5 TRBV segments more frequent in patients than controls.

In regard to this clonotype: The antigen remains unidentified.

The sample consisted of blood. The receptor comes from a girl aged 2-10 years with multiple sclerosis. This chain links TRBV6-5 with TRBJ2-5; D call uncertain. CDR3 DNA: TGTGCCAGGAAACATCAGCAGTACTTC. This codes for CARKHQQYF.